This T cell receptor (beta chain) derives from a study of T cell repertoires in cytomegalovirus infection. Study details: Public TCR beta signatures were indicative of both CMV infection and a matching HLA type. Study-level findings and limits: Summed frequency of public TCR beta families distinguished CMV carriers with the relevant HLA. What dominated the ex vivo response were HLA-C-restricted CMV-specific TCR beta clonotypes.

One entry per CDR3 protein results from TCRdb running MiXCR on the reads. The table shows approximately 500,000 distinct CDR3 sequences, with about 15% occurring only once. This clonotype occurred a few times. Its specificity is not known. The sequence derives from a human donor in good health (CMV status not recorded). Some clones in this sample may be carry-over from other donors' samples. The sequenced sample consisted of CD8+ T cells from PBMCs.

The CDR3, as DNA: TGTGCCAGCAGTCCCCGACAGGGGTTCAATCAGCCCCAGCATTTT. Residues: CASSPRQGFNQPQHF. The chain recombines TRBV27 with TRBJ1-5; 8 bases fit TRBD1. Germline V lookup: CDR1 MNHEY, CDR2 SMNVEV (reference sequence). V gave up 5 bases and J gave up 3 bases; unmatched junction bases: 6. The CDR3 consists of 15 residues.